The 26 T cell receptor beta chains below were found in one sample sequenced in a study of identical twins. Using its own MiXCR run on the 5' RACE reads, TCRdb lists one record per CDR3 protein. The sample shows 450,000 or so distinct CDR3 sequences, about 14% of them seen only once. The data also belong to a second study, concerning yellow fever vaccine responses in identical twins.

The specimen sequenced was CD4+ T cells sorted from blood. The receptors come from a young woman in good health.

This clonotype was detected only a few times. The chain uses TRBV20-1 and TRBJ2-7, with TRBD1 as a possible D gene (6 bases). Germline CDR1 DFQATT, CDR2 SNEGSKA (reference sequence). Trimming left V 5 bases short and J 5 bases short, with 13 bases between. The CDR3 is 12 residues long. CDR3 sequence reads: CSAFTGINEQYF. As DNA, the CDR3 is TGCAGTGCTTTTACAGGGATCAACGAGCAGTACTTC.

Worth noting for this clonotype: This may come from a read error, since a much larger clone is one base off. The rearrangement uses TRBV7-9 and TRBJ2-7, with a tentative D call TRBD2 (6 bases). The CDR3 consists of 13 residues. V lost 4 bases to trimming and J lost 4 bases, with 11 bases between them. Per the germline V gene, CDR1 is SEHNR and CDR2 is FQNEAQ (reference sequence). DNA for the CDR3: TGTGCCAGCAGCTGGCGGGGTTCGTACGAGCAGTACTTC. This encodes CASSWRGSYEQYF. The full variable domain, rest sourced from reference TRBV7-9 and TRBJ2-7, is DTGVSQNPRHKITKRGQNVTFRCDPISEHNRLYWYRQTLGQGPEFLTYFQNEAQLEKSRLLSDRFSAERPKGSFSTLEIQRTEQGDSAMYLCASSWRGSYEQYFGPGTRLTVT.

This clonotype was seen only a few times. The chain uses TRBV7-9 and TRBJ2-7; the match to TRBD1 covers 7 bases. This CDR3 region has 14 residues. V lost 10 bases, J lost 0 bases, and 9 bases stayed unmatched. Per germline, CDR1 SEHNR and CDR2 FQNEAQ (reference sequence). In DNA, the CDR3 is TGTGCCACCGAAGGTGAGGGGGCCTCCTACGAGCAGTACTTC. Encoded protein: CATEGEGASYEQYF.

This clonotype was counted between two and nine times. This chain uses TRBV3-1 with TRBJ2-1; D is tentatively TRBD1 or TRBD2 (6 bases each). Germline values: CDR1 LGHDT, CDR2 YNNKEL (reference sequence). This CDR3 has 17 amino acids. With 4 bases removed from V and 4 bases from J, the gap between germline ends came to 20 bases. CDR3 in DNA: TGTGCCAGCAGCCTCGCTGGGGGAAGGGGGGCTTACAATGAGCAGTTCTTC. Amino acid sequence: CASSLAGGRGAYNEQFF.

V is TRBV5-1 and J is TRBJ1-1; possibly TRBD1 for D (5 bases). Deletions cut 2 bases from V and 4 bases from J, with 9 bases between. The germline V gene encodes CDR1 SGHRS and CDR2 YFSETQ. The length of the CDR3 is 13 residues. CDR3 amino acids: CASSFTGPTEAFF. The CDR3 DNA reads TGCGCCAGCAGCTTCACAGGACCCACTGAAGCTTTCTTT.

This rearrangement joins TRBV7-8 to TRBJ2-3, with a tentative D call TRBD2 (5 bases). V gave up 5 bases and J gave up 0 bases, with 15 bases separating them. Looked up from germline, CDR1 is SGHVS and CDR2 is FQNEAQ. This CDR3 contains 16 residues. The CDR3 DNA reads TGTGCCAGCAGCGCCCTAGCCAGCGGAAGCACAGATACGCAGTATTTT. Encoded protein: CASSALASGSTDTQYF.

This clonotype was seen only a few times. The V gene is TRBV2, the J gene TRBJ2-2; D is possibly TRBD1 (6 bases). The germline V gene encodes CDR1 SNHLY and CDR2 FYNNEI. With 10 bases removed from V and 2 bases from J, the gap between germline ends came to 11 bases. The CDR3 has 13 amino acids. CDR3 coding DNA: TGTGCCAACCGGGACACCAACACCGGGGAGCTGTTTTTT. Amino acids: CANRDTNTGELFF. Variable domain in full (rest from reference TRBV2 and TRBJ2-2): EPEVTQTPSHQVTQMGQEVILRCVPISNHLYFYWYRQILGQKVEFLVSFYNNEISEKSEIFDDQFSVERPDGSNFTLKIRSTKLEDSAMYFCANRDTNTGELFFGEGSRLTVL.

V and J are TRBV6-1 and TRBJ2-7, with D maybe TRBD1 (5 bases). CDR3 length: 14 amino acids. CDR1 and CDR2 (germline): MNHNS, SASEGT. V lost 7 bases to trimming and J lost 7 bases, with 20 bases between them. This CDR3 is CASTSGQPGYEQYF. For the CDR3, the DNA is TGTGCCAGCACCTCAGGGCAGCCCGGCTATGAGCAGTACTTC.

This clonotype was counted a few times. The rearrangement joins TRBV12-3 or TRBV12-4 to TRBJ1-5; 10 bases line up with TRBD1. This CDR3 has 15 residues. Germline trimming cut 5 bases from V and 4 bases from J; bases unmatched to any gene: 5. The CDR3 nucleotides read TGTGCCAGCAGTGCGGGACAGGGGTTGAATCAGCCCCAGCATTTT. It encodes CASSAGQGLNQPQHF.

This clonotype was observed a few times. This chain joins TRBV30 and TRBJ2-6; no clear D gene. The CDR3 spans 13 residues. Germline-derived CDR1 and CDR2 are GTSNPN and SVGIG (reference sequence). The germline V and J ends were trimmed by 3 bases and 0 bases, with 3 bases remaining between them. The CDR3 region has the DNA TGTGCCTGGAGGAACTCTGGGGCCAACGTCCTGACTTTC. Translated, it gives CAWRNSGANVLTF.

This clonotype was seen more than once but under ten times. V usage is TRBV10-3 and J usage is TRBJ2-7; maybe TRBD2 (6 bases). The CDR3 has 14 residues. The germline V gene has CDR1 ENHRY and CDR2 SYGVKD. The germline V and J ends were trimmed by 6 bases and 0 bases, with 12 bases remaining between them. The CDR3 bases are TGTGCCATCAGATCTGGGAGGAGCTCCTACGAGCAGTACTTC. Protein: CAIRSGRSSYEQYF.

This clonotype was counted many times. The J gene is TRBJ1-5, the V gene TRBV12-3 or TRBV12-4; the match to TRBD1 covers 8 bases. The CDR3 has 14 residues. The ends lost 6 bases at V and 3 bases at J; junction bases unmatched: 4. As DNA, the CDR3 is TGTGCCAGCAGATCCCAGGGGGCCAATCAGCCCCAGCATTTT. Protein sequence: CASRSQGANQPQHF.

There are a few counts of this clonotype. The chain links TRBV11-2 to TRBJ2-1, with TRBD2 identical over 13 bases. Germline V gives CDR1 SGHAT, CDR2 FQNNGV. This CDR3 region has 16 residues. V trimming: 4 bases; J trimming: 4 bases; junction bases outside the gene matches: 4. The CDR3 DNA follows: TGTGCCAGCAGCTCGAGGGGACTAGCGGGGTACAATGAGCAGTTCTTC. Its protein product is CASSSRGLAGYNEQFF.

This clonotype was seen ten or more times. V and J are TRBV29-1 and TRBJ2-2; D is uncertain. Trimming stripped 6 bases from V and 5 bases from J, with 10 bases between. The CDR3 extends over 12 amino acids. CDR1 is SQVTM and CDR2 is ANQGSEA in the germline V gene. CDR3 nucleotide sequence: TGCAGCGTCCGCCCCACAACCGGGGAGCTGTTTTTT. Translating it yields CSVRPTTGELFF.

CDR3 bases: TGCGCCAGCAGCTTGGGAGGTTTGGAAAAACTGTTTTTT. Translation: CASSLGGLEKLFF. The J gene is TRBJ1-4, the V gene TRBV5-1; unclear D gene. Deletions cut 0 bases from V and 8 bases from J, with 8 bases between. The CDR3 extends over 13 amino acids. Germline V gene data show CDR1 as SGHRS and CDR2 as YFSETQ.

The table lists this clonotype with many counts. J is TRBJ2-1 and V is TRBV5-1, with 8 bases that match TRBD1. In germline, CDR1 is SGHRS, CDR2 YFSETQ. The CDR3 consists of 14 residues. After removal of 3 bases from V and 6 bases from J, the junction contained 5 bases not matched to a gene. For the CDR3, the DNA is TGCGCCAGCAGCTCTGGACAGGGAACCAATGAGCAGTTCTTC. It is translated as CASSSGQGTNEQFF. Together with reference TRBV5-1 and TRBJ2-1, the CDR3 gives the full variable domain: KAGVTQTPRYLIKTRGQQVTLSCSPISGHRSVSWYQQTPGQGLQFLFEYFSETQRNKGNFPGRFSGRQFSNSRSEMNVSTLELGDSALYLCASSSGQGTNEQFFGPGTRLTVL.

This clonotype was seen a few times. The chain carries TRBV6-1 and TRBJ2-3; 16 nucleotides line up with TRBD2. The CDR3 is made up of 18 amino acids. The germline V gene encodes CDR1 MNHNS and CDR2 SASEGT. V lost 6 bases, J lost 5 bases, and 11 bases stayed unmatched. The CDR3 protein is CASRPRGLAGGPGDTQYF. The CDR3 DNA is TGTGCCAGCAGACCTAGGGGACTAGCGGGGGGGCCAGGAGATACGCAGTATTTT.

This clonotype was recorded a few times. The chain combines TRBV20-1 with TRBJ2-7, with 11 bases matching TRBD1. This CDR3 is built from 16 residues. Germline V gene lookup returns CDR1 DFQATT and CDR2 SNEGSKA (reference sequence). V gave up 3 bases and J gave up 7 bases; unmatched junction bases: 14. The CDR3 protein is CSARTPGTGGFREQYF. The CDR3, as DNA: TGCAGTGCTAGGACACCGGGGACAGGGGGTTTTAGGGAGCAGTACTTC.

This clonotype has a count of ten or more. The chain carries TRBV12-3 or TRBV12-4 and TRBJ2-5; no clear D. The ends were cut back, 5 bases at V and 8 bases at J, with 9 bases in the middle. The CDR3 totals 11 residues. The CDR3 DNA follows: TGTGCCAGCAGTCCAACGCGAACCCAGTACTTC. Its translation: CASSPTRTQYF.

The chain carries TRBV7-3 and TRBJ2-2, with 9 bases matching TRBD2. V lost 0 bases and J lost 2; bases outside the gene matches: 16. This CDR3 has 21 amino acids. Germline V gene data show CDR1 as SGHTA and CDR2 as FQGTGA. CDR3 amino acids: CASSLTPTWGSGGENTGELFF. In DNA, the CDR3 is TGTGCCAGCAGCTTAACGCCCACGTGGGGTAGCGGGGGAGAAAACACCGGGGAGCTGTTTTTT.

A few counts support this clonotype. This chain connects TRBV7-2 to TRBJ2-5; D perhaps matches TRBD2 (6 bases). Looked up from germline, CDR1 is SGHTA and CDR2 is FQGNSA. The CDR3 loop spans 14 amino acids. V lost 2 bases, J lost 1 base, and 8 bases lay in between. The CDR3 region is CASSLMGGQETQYF. The CDR3 nucleotides are TGTGCCAGCAGCTTAATGGGGGGCCAAGAGACCCAGTACTTC. The variable domain in full, with the rest retrieved from reference TRBV7-2 and TRBJ2-5, is GAGVSQSPSNKVTEKGKDVELRCDPISGHTALYWYRQSLGQGLEFLIYFQGNSAPDKSGLPSDRFSAERTGGSVSTLTIQRTQQEDSAVYLCASSLMGGQETQYFGPGTRLLVL.

This clonotype was seen a handful of times. The rearrangement links TRBV12-5 to TRBJ2-5, with no clear D. The V gene lost 2 bases and the J gene lost 3 bases, with 4 bases spanning the gap. In germline, CDR1 is LGHNT, CDR2 FRNRAP. The CDR3 contains 12 residues. DNA for the CDR3: TGTGCTAGTGGTTTGTCGGAAGAGACCCAGTACTTC. Translation gives CASGLSEETQYF.

This clonotype occurred a few times. The J gene is TRBJ1-1, the V gene TRBV5-1, with D unresolved. The germline gives CDR1 SGHRS, CDR2 YFSETQ. CDR3 length: 14 residues. V was cut by 0 bases and J by 1 base, with 7 bases left in between. CDR3: CASSLVVGNTEAFF. For the CDR3, the DNA is TGCGCCAGCAGCTTGGTTGTCGGGAACACTGAAGCTTTCTTT.

The V gene is TRBV7-2, the J gene TRBJ2-3; possibly TRBD1 for D (5 bases). CDR3 length equals 16 residues. Germline V gene lookup returns CDR1 SGHTA and CDR2 FQGNSA. V was cut by 0 bases and J by 2 bases, with 12 bases left in between. CDR3 residues: CASSLATVEYTDTQYF. The CDR3 DNA sequence: TGTGCCAGCAGCTTAGCGACAGTAGAGTACACAGATACGCAGTATTTT.

This clonotype was detected a few times. The chain recombines TRBV18 with TRBJ2-3; the match to TRBD1 covers 7 bases. Germline CDR1 and CDR2: KGHSH and LQKENI. This CDR3 is 15 amino acids long. J gave up 3 bases and V 4 bases, and 7 bases lay outside the gene matches. The CDR3 region has the DNA TGTGCCAGCTCACTAGGTGGACAGGAGACAGATACGCAGTATTTT. This gives the protein CASSLGGQETDTQYF.

This chain connects TRBV12-3 or TRBV12-4 to TRBJ2-7, with D unresolved. Trimming took off 5 bases at V and 2 bases at J, with 13 bases between the two ends. The CDR3 has 14 residues. CDR3 residues: CASSPALLAYEQYF. The CDR3 coding sequence is TGTGCCAGCAGTCCTGCTTTACTCGCCTACGAGCAGTACTTC.